Listed below are T cell receptor beta chains from one sample, sequenced in a study of blood T cell repertoires in COVID-19. Assay used: immunoSEQ multiplex PCR; TCRdb lists only in-frame clones, some missing. This sample has 100,000 or so clones, with roughly 76% found just once. Specimen: peripheral blood. The receptors here all came from a woman between 65 and 79 years old with acute or convalescent COVID-19. Both conserved end residues are part of each CDR3. The order of the fields is D gene, V gene, clone size, J gene, CDR3 protein, CDR3 DNA. D genes are given only for firm matches. A clone size is listed for some rows: how often the clone was seen (once, few, many), or a class if it is expanded.

NA	TRBV29-1	NA	TRBJ1-4	CSVTVDRGLEKLFF	TGCAGCGTCACCGTAGACAGAGGTCTGGAAAAACTGTTTTTT
TRBD2	TRBV29-1	few	TRBJ2-1	CSGERETYNEQFF	TGCAGCGGCGAGCGGGAGACCTACAATGAGCAGTTCTTC
NA	TRBV2	NA	TRBJ1-5	CASSESGVSNQPQHF	TGTGCCAGCAGTGAATCAGGGGTTAGCAATCAGCCCCAGCATTTT
NA	TRBV19	NA	TRBJ1-2	CASSHSRGRGYTF	TGTGCCAGTAGCCACTCCAGGGGTCGGGGCTACACCTTC
TRBD1	TRBV15	NA	TRBJ1-1	CATSRGDSGNTEAFF	TGTGCCACCAGCAGGGGGGACAGCGGGAACACTGAAGCTTTCTTT
NA	TRBV2	NA	TRBJ1-5	CASGQTGGSNQPQHF	TGTGCCAGCGGACAGACAGGTGGTAGCAATCAGCCCCAGCATTTT
NA	TRBV12-3/TRBV12-4	NA	TRBJ1-2	CAVRGRVGYGYTF	TGTGCCGTGAGAGGGAGGGTGGGGTATGGCTACACCTTC
NA	TRBV4-2	few	TRBJ1-2	CASSQEQGSLRGYTF	TGTGCCAGCAGCCAAGAACAGGGATCTCTACGAGGCTACACCTTC
NA	TRBV15	NA	TRBJ1-1	CATSRTDGRVTEAFF	TGTGCCACCAGCAGAACGGACGGGAGGGTCACTGAAGCTTTCTTT
NA	TRBV27	NA	TRBJ1-5	CASGASGNRQPQHF	TGTGCCAGCGGTGCGTCGGGGAACCGTCAGCCCCAGCATTTT
NA	TRBV18	NA	TRBJ2-3	CASSPNIPGGGPDTQYF	TGTGCCAGCTCACCAAATATTCCGGGGGGCGGGCCAGATACGCAGTATTTT
TRBD2	TRBV19	NA	TRBJ2-5	CASRGTSGSQKETQYF	TGTGCCAGTAGAGGGACTAGCGGGAGCCAGAAAGAGACCCAGTACTTC
TRBD1	TRBV9	few	TRBJ2-5	CASSVGQGAWETQYF	TGTGCCAGCAGCGTAGGTCAGGGGGCGTGGGAGACCCAGTACTTC
NA	TRBV9	NA	TRBJ1-1	CASSPTGSTEAFF	TGTGCCAGCAGCCCAACAGGTAGCACTGAAGCTTTCTTT
NA	TRBV30	NA	TRBJ1-1	CAWQTRALNTEAFF	TGTGCCTGGCAGACCAGGGCCTTGAACACTGAAGCTTTCTTT
NA	TRBV7-9	NA	TRBJ2-7	CASSSSLNVRLLEQYF	TGTGCCAGCAGCTCCTCGCTCAACGTCCGGTTACTCGAGCAGTACTTC
TRBD1	TRBV7-7	NA	TRBJ2-3	CASSAGQGVSTDTQYF	TGTGCCAGCAGCGCCGGACAGGGTGTGAGCACAGATACGCAGTATTTT
NA	TRBV29-1	once	TRBJ1-2	CSVEDRSYGYTF	TGCAGCGTTGAAGATCGGAGTTATGGCTACACCTTC
TRBD1	TRBV9	NA	TRBJ2-1	CASSVGGTGNIYNEQFF	TGTGCCAGCAGCGTAGGTGGGACAGGGAATATCTACAATGAGCAGTTCTTC
TRBD1	TRBV6-5	medium-sized	TRBJ1-2	CASSLQTGTVYGYTF	TGTGCCAGCAGTCTACAGACCGGGACAGTCTATGGCTACACCTTC
NA	TRBV3-1/TRBV3-2	NA	TRBJ2-2	CASSQGTNRPGELFF	TGTGCCAGCAGCCAAGGGACAAACAGGCCCGGGGAGCTGTTTTTT
NA	TRBV3-1/TRBV3-2	NA	TRBJ2-1	CASSQDLGRTNDNEQFF	TGTGCCAGCAGCCAAGATTTGGGACGGACTAACGACAATGAGCAGTTCTTC
TRBD1	TRBV19	NA	TRBJ1-3	CASWGTAGNTIYF	TGTGCCAGTTGGGGGACAGCGGGAAACACCATATATTTT
NA	TRBV28	once	TRBJ1-5	CASGGAADERHQPQHF	TGTGCCAGCGGGGGGGCGGCAGATGAAAGACATCAGCCCCAGCATTTT
NA	TRBV12-3/TRBV12-4	NA	TRBJ1-2	CASSLYRGGYTF	TGTGCCAGCAGTTTATACCGAGGAGGCTACACCTTC
NA	TRBV15	NA	TRBJ1-1	CATSRDRGRSAEAFF	TGTGCCACCAGCAGAGATCGGGGGAGATCTGCTGAAGCTTTCTTT